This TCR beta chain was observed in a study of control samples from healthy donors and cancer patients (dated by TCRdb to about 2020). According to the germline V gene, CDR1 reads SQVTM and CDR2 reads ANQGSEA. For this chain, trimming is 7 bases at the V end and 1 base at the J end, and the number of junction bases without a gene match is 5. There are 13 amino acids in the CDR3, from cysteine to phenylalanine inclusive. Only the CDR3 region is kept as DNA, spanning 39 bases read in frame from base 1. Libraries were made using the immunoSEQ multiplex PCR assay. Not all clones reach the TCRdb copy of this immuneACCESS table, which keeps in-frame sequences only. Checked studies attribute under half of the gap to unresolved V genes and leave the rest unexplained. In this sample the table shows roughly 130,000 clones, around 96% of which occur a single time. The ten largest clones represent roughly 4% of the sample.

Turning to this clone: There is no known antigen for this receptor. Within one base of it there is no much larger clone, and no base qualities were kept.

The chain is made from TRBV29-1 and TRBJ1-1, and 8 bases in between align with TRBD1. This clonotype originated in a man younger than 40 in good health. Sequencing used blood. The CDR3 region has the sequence CSARGLGNTEAFF. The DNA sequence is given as TGCAGCGCCAGGGGGCTTGGGAACACTGAAGCTTTCTTT.